These 22 T cell receptor beta chains were sequenced from one sample in a study of blood T cell repertoires in COVID-19. TCRdb's copy holds only in-frame clones and misses some; the assay was immunoSEQ multiplex PCR. The sample shows around 16,000 clones, more than 70% of them seen only once. Material for sequencing was peripheral blood. These receptors were taken from a human donor in a cohort sampled during active COVID-19.

This clone has a handful of counts. The CDR3 reads CASSPANRGLTF. As DNA, the CDR3 is TGTGCCAGCAGCCCCGCCAATCGGGGCCTGACTTTC. The V call is TRBV3-1 (or the pseudogene TRBV3-2), the J call TRBJ2-6; D may be TRBD2 (5 bases). The CDR3 is 12 residues long. Germline V gives CDR1 LGHDT, CDR2 YNNKEL (reference sequence). V lost 4 bases, J lost 15 bases, and 13 bases lay in between.

Here the CDR3 reads CASSEFSSGGYTF. The CDR3 nucleotides are TGTGCCAGCAGTGAATTCTCCTCGGGGGGCTACACCTTC. V gene TRBV2 combines with J gene TRBJ1-2; D remains ambiguous. Per germline, CDR1 SNHLY and CDR2 FYNNEI. V was shortened by 2 bases and J by 8 bases, with 12 bases between the two germline ends. CDR3 length equals 13 residues.

The rearrangement joins TRBV10-3 to TRBJ1-3, with 8 bases aligning to TRBD1. The CDR3 has 15 amino acids. CDR1 is ENHRY, CDR2 SYGVKD, per germline. The J segment lost 4 bases and the V segment lost 5 bases, leaving 7 bases of the junction unmatched. CDR3 sequence reads: CAISSTGANGNTIYF. The CDR3 DNA reads TGTGCCATCAGTTCGACAGGGGCGAACGGAAACACCATATATTTT.

V is TRBV10-3 and J is TRBJ1-5; a weak D match, TRBD1 (6 bases). V lost 3 bases and J 5 bases, leaving 11 bases between the germline ends. This CDR3 has 14 amino acids. CDR1 and CDR2 (germline): ENHRY, SYGVKD. The CDR3 loop reads CAISDDRRDQPQHF. The CDR3 DNA reads as TGTGCCATCAGTGATGACAGGCGGGATCAGCCCCAGCATTTT.

This clone was seen just once. The chain couples TRBV7-9 to TRBJ2-1, with 11 bases identical to TRBD2. J lost 3 bases, V lost 5 bases, and 3 bases had no gene match. Germline lookup yields CDR1 SEHNR and CDR2 FQNEAQ (reference sequence). The CDR3 spans 15 residues. This CDR3 reads CASSRSGGDYNEQFF. CDR3 nucleotides: TGTGCCAGCAGCCGTAGCGGGGGGGACTACAATGAGCAGTTCTTC. The entire variable domain, with the rest obtained from reference TRBV7-9 and TRBJ2-1, is as follows: DTGVSQNPRHKITKRGQNVTFRCDPISEHNRLYWYRQTLGQGPEFLTYFQNEAQLEKSRLLSDRFSAERPKGSFSTLEIQRTEQGDSAMYLCASSRSGGDYNEQFFGPGTRLTVL.

This sequence joins TRBV5-6 and TRBJ2-5; D remains ambiguous. The V gene's germline CDR1 is SGHDT and CDR2 YYEEEE. With 0 bases removed from V and 3 bases from J, the gap between germline ends came to 9 bases. The length of the CDR3 is 14 residues. CDR3 coding DNA: TGTGCCAGCAGCTTGGGTTCGGCGGAAGAGACCCAGTACTTC. Its translation: CASSLGSAEETQYF.

The J gene is TRBJ2-7, the V gene TRBV3-1 (or the pseudogene TRBV3-2); 8 nucleotides line up with TRBD1. Unmatched junction bases numbered 6, after V lost 0 bases and J lost 5 bases. The CDR3 consists of 15 residues. The germline CDR1 and CDR2 sequences are LGHDT and YNNKEL (reference sequence). Written as DNA, the CDR3 is TGTGCCAGCAGCCAAGAATCCAGGGGGCTGGACGAGCAGTACTTC. It specifies CASSQESRGLDEQYF.

This sequence joins TRBV10-3 and TRBJ1-1; 9 positions agree with TRBD1. Germline V CDR1 and CDR2: ENHRY, SYGVKD. J lost 10 bases, V lost 0 bases, and 3 bases had no gene match. This CDR3 comprises 13 residues. CDR3 residues: CAISESLTGGAFF. DNA for the CDR3: TGTGCCATCAGTGAGTCGCTGACAGGGGGAGCTTTCTTT.

This clone has just a few counts. V and J are TRBV19 and TRBJ1-5; D unresolved. The length of the CDR3 is 14 residues. Trimming shortened V by 8 bases and J by 2 bases, and 13 bases separated the two germline ends. Germline V gene data show CDR1 as LNHDA and CDR2 as SQIVND (reference sequence). CDR3 DNA sequence: TGTGCCAGTTGCCGAGGCGGCGGCAATCAGCCCCAGCATTTT. Protein: CASCRGGGNQPQHF.

The V call is TRBV7-9, the J call TRBJ2-3; perhaps TRBD2 as D (5 bases). The CDR3 is 13 residues long. CDR1 and CDR2 from the germline V gene are SEHNR and FQNEAQ (reference sequence). Trimming removed 6 bases at V and 4 bases at J, with 11 bases between. CDR3 DNA: TGTGCCAGCAGTCCACGAGGGCCAGATACGCAGTATTTT. This translates into CASSPRGPDTQYF.

This chain joins TRBV7-2 and TRBJ2-1, with 8 bases identical to TRBD2. This CDR3 is built from 15 residues. V lost 5 bases to trimming and J lost 0 bases; unmatched junction nucleotides: 3. Germline V gives CDR1 SGHTA, CDR2 FQGNSA. The CDR3 nucleotides read TGTGCCAGCAGCGTAACTAGCGGCTCCTACAATGAGCAGTTCTTC. It codes for CASSVTSGSYNEQFF.

This sequence joins TRBV7-9 and TRBJ2-1; unclear D gene. Per the germline V gene, CDR1 is SEHNR and CDR2 is FQNEAQ (reference sequence). V lost 11 bases, J lost 3 bases, and 14 bases lay in between. This CDR3 has 13 residues. CDR3 sequence reads: CASRSLGYNEQFF. The CDR3 region has the DNA TGTGCCTCCCGGAGCTTAGGCTACAATGAGCAGTTCTTC.

This chain joins TRBV5-6 and TRBJ1-1; D is unclear. Germline V CDR1 and CDR2: SGHDT, YYEEEE. The ends were cut back, 3 bases at V and 6 bases at J, with 6 bases in the middle. The CDR3 runs to 11 residues. This chain's CDR3 is CASSSNSEAFF. Written as DNA, the CDR3 is TGTGCCAGCAGCTCTAATTCTGAAGCTTTCTTT.

The chain links TRBV19 to TRBJ1-2; 7 bases map to TRBD1. Trimming removed 6 bases from V and 7 bases from J; junction bases left unmatched: 8. The germline gives CDR1 LNHDA, CDR2 SQIVND (reference sequence). The CDR3 has 13 residues. The CDR3 reads CASSPQGWGGYTF. CDR3 DNA sequence: TGTGCCAGTAGCCCACAGGGGTGGGGTGGCTACACCTTC.

The chain is built from TRBV19 and TRBJ1-1; 9 nucleotides match TRBD1. CDR3 length: 15 amino acids. Trimming at V came to 5 bases and at J to 4 bases, leaving 8 bases not matched to a gene. In germline, CDR1 is LNHDA, CDR2 SQIVND (reference sequence). This CDR3 reads CASSGETGGITEAFF. CDR3 coding DNA: TGTGCCAGTAGTGGTGAGACAGGGGGAATCACTGAAGCTTTCTTT.

The chain joins TRBV10-3 to TRBJ1-2, with 7 positions matching TRBD1. The V segment lost 3 bases and the J segment 5 bases; nucleotides outside the gene matches: 9. The CDR3 contains 15 residues. Germline loops: CDR1 ENHRY, CDR2 SYGVKD. The CDR3 sequence: CAISETRDSAYGYTF. CDR3 in DNA: TGTGCCATCAGTGAAACCCGGGACAGTGCTTATGGCTACACCTTC.

The chain recombines TRBV28 with TRBJ1-4; 10 bases agree with TRBD1. From germline, CDR1 is MDHEN and CDR2 SYDVKM. V trimming: 10 bases; J trimming: 6 bases; junction bases outside the gene matches: 2. The CDR3 sequence is 12 residues long. The CDR3 nucleotides are TGTGCCATCGGGACAGGGGATGAAAAACTGTTTTTT. It yields the protein CAIGTGDEKLFF.

This rearrangement joins TRBV12-3 or TRBV12-4 to TRBJ2-2; D possibly corresponds to TRBD2 (6 bases). Trimming took 8 bases from V and 5 from J, leaving 12 bases between them. This CDR3 region has 13 residues. CDR3 in amino acids: CASGGLRTGELFF. Here the CDR3 DNA reads TGTGCCAGCGGGGGGTTACGGACCGGGGAGCTGTTTTTT.

The chain has TRBV10-2 and TRBJ1-6; perhaps TRBD1 as D (5 bases). The CDR3 contains 14 residues. V shed 3 bases and J shed 8 bases, with 11 bases lying between them. CDR1 is WSHSY and CDR2 is SAAADI in the germline V gene. In DNA form, the CDR3 reads TGCGCCAGCAGTGACCTTCGGGGGGATTCACCCCTCCACTTT. This sequence encodes CASSDLRGDSPLHF.

This clone was seen a handful of times. V is TRBV28 and J is TRBJ1-6, with D possibly being TRBD1 (5 bases). The V end was cut by 6 bases, the J end by 7 bases, with 16 bases between. Germline CDR1 and CDR2: MDHEN and SYDVKM. The CDR3 extends over 15 amino acids. The CDR3 is CASRITGLWNSPLHF. CDR3 DNA: TGTGCCAGCAGGATAACAGGTCTGTGGAATTCACCCCTCCACTTT.

The CDR3 DNA sequence: TGTGCCAGTACCGAGGGGGCAGGGGCCGGGTATGGCTACACCTTC. Translation: CASTEGAGAGYGYTF. This rearrangement joins TRBV19 to TRBJ1-2, with TRBD1 matching over 7 bases. After removal of 7 bases from V and 5 bases from J, the junction contained 13 bases not matched to a gene. This CDR3 spans 15 amino acids. Germline CDR1 and CDR2: LNHDA and SQIVND (reference sequence).

A few counts support this clone. This chain uses TRBV4-3 with TRBJ1-2, with TRBD1 identical over 9 bases. CDR1 and CDR2 from the germline V gene are LGHNA and YSLEER. V lost 1 base, J lost 4 bases, and 7 bases stayed unmatched. This CDR3 is built from 16 residues. CDR3 sequence: CASSQVVQGAFYGYTF. CDR3 nucleotide sequence: TGCGCCAGCAGCCAAGTGGTACAGGGGGCTTTCTATGGCTACACCTTC.